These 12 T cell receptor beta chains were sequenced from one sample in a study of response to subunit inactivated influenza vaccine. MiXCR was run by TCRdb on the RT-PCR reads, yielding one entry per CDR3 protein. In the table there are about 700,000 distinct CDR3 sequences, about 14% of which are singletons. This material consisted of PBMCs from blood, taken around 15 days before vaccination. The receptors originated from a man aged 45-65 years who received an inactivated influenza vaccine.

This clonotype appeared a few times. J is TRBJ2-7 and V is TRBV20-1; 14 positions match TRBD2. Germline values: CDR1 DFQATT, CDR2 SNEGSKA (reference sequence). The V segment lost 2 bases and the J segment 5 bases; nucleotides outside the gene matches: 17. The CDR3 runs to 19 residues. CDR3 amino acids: CSARTGTSGGDTSLHEQYF. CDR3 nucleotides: TGCAGTGCTAGAACCGGGACTAGCGGGGGAGATACGTCCCTCCACGAGCAGTACTTC.

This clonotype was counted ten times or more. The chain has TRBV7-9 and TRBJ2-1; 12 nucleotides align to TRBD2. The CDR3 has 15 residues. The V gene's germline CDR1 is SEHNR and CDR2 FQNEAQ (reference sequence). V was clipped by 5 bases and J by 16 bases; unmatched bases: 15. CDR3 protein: CASSPPGLAGLQGFF. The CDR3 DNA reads TGTGCCAGCAGCCCACCGGGACTAGCGGGCCTTCAGGGTTTCTTC.

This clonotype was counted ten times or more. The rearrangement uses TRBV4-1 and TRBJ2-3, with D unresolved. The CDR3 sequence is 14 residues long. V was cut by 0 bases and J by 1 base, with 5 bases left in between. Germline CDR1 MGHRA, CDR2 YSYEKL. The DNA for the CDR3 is TGCGCCAGCAGCCAAGATTTCGGCACAGATACGCAGTATTTT. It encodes CASSQDFGTDTQYF.

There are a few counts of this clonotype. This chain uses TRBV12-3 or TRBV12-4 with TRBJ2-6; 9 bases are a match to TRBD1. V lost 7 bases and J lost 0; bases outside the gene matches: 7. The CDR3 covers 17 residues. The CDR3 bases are TGTGCCAGCAAACCGGGACAGGGTCCCTCTGGGGCCAACGTCCTGACTTTC. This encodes CASKPGQGPSGANVLTF.

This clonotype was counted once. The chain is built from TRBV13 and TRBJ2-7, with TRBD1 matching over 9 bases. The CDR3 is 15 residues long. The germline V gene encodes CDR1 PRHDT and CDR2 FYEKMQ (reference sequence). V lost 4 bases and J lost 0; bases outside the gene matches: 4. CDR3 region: CASSSRQGVSYEQYF. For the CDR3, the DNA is TGTGCCAGCAGCTCCCGACAGGGGGTCTCCTACGAGCAGTACTTC.

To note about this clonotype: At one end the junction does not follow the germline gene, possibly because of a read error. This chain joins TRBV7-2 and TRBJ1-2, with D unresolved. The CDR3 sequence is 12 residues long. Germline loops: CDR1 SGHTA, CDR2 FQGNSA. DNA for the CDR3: TGTGCCAGCAGCTTAGCTGTAGGTTATCTCGTCTTC. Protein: CASSLAVGYLVF. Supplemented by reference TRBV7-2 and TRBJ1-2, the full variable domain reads GAGVSQSPSNKVTEKGKDVELRCDPISGHTALYWYRQSLGQGLEFLIYFQGNSAPDKSGLPSDRFSAERTGGSVSTLTIQRTQQEDSAVYLCASSLAVGYLVFGSGTRLTVV.

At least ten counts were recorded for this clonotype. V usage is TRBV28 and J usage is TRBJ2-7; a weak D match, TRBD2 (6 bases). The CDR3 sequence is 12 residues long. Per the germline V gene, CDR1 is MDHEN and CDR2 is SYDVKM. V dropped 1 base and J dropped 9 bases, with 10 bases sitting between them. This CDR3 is CASSLYKGGQYF. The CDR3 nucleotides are TGTGCCAGCAGTTTATACAAGGGAGGGCAGTACTTC.

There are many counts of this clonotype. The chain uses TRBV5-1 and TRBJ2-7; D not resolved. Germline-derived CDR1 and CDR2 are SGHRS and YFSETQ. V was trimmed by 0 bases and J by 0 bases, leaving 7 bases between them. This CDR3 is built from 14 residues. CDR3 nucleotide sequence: TGCGCCAGCAGCTTGGATTGGAGCTCCTACGAGCAGTACTTC. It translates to CASSLDWSSYEQYF.

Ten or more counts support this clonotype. The CDR3 protein is CASSLRTGYYGYTF. The CDR3 DNA is TGTGCCAGCAGCCTGAGGACAGGGTACTATGGCTACACCTTC. V gene TRBV3-1 combines with J gene TRBJ1-2; 8 nucleotides agree with TRBD1. V lost 4 bases to trimming and J lost 3 bases; unmatched junction nucleotides: 4. Per the germline V gene, CDR1 is LGHDT and CDR2 is YNNKEL (reference sequence). The length of the CDR3 is 14 residues.

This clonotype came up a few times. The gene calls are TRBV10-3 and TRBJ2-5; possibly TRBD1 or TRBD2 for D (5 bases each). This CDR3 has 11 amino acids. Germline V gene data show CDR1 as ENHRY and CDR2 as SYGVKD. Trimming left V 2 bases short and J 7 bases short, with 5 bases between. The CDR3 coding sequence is TGTGCCATCAGTGAGGGGGGGACCCAGTACTTC. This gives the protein CAISEGGTQYF.

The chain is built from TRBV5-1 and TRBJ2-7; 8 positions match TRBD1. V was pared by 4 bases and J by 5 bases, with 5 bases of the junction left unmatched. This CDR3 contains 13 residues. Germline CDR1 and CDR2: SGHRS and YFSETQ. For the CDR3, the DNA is TGCGCCAGCAGCCTGGACAGGGTAGACGAGCAGTACTTC. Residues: CASSLDRVDEQYF.

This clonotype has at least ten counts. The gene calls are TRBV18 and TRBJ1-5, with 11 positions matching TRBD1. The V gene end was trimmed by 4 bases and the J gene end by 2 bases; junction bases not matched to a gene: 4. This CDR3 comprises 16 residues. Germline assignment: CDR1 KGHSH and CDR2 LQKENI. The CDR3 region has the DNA TGTGCCAGCTCACGGACGGGACAGGGGGGCAATCAGCCCCAGCATTTT. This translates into CASSRTGQGGNQPQHF.